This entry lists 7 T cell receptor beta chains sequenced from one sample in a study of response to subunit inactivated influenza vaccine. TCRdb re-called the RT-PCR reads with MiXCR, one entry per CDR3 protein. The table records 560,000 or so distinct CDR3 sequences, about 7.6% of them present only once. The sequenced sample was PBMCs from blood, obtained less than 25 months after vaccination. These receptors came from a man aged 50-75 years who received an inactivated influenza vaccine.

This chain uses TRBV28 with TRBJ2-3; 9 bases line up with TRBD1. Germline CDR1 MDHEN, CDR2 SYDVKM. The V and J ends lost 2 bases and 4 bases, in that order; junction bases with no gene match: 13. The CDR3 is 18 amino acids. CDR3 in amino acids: CASSLSDRGQGRPDTQYF. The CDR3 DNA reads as TGTGCCAGCAGTTTAAGTGACCGGGGACAGGGTCGACCAGATACGCAGTATTTT.

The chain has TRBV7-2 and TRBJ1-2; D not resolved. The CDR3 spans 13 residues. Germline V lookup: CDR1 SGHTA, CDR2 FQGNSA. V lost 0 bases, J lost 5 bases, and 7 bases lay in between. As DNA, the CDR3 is TGTGCCAGCAGCTTAGCCCCCGCTTATGGCTACACCTTC. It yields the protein CASSLAPAYGYTF.

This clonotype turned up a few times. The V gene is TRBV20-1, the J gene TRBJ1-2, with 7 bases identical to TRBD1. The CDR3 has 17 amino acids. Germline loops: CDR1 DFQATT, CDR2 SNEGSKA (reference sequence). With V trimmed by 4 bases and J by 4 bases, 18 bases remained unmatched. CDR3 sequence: CSAIDPGGMGLVYGYTF. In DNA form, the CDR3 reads TGCAGTGCTATCGACCCAGGGGGAATGGGGCTTGTCTATGGCTACACCTTC.

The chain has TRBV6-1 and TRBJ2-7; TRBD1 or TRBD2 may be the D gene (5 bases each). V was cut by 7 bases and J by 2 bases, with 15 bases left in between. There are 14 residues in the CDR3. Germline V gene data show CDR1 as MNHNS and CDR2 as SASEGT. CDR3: CASKKGTLTYEQYF. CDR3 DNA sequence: TGTGCCAGCAAAAAAGGGACGCTTACCTACGAGCAGTACTTC.

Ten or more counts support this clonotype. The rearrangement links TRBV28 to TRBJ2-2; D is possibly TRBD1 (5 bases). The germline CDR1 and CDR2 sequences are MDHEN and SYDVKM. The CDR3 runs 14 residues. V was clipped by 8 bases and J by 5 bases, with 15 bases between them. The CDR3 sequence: CASLDSHATGELFF. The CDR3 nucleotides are TGTGCCAGCCTTGACAGCCACGCTACCGGGGAGCTGTTTTTT. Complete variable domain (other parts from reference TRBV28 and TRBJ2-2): DVKVTQSSRYLVKRTGEKVFLECVQDMDHENMFWYRQDPGLGLRLIYFSYDVKMKEKGDIPEGYSVSREKKERFSLILESASTNQTSMYLCASLDSHATGELFFGEGSRLTVL.

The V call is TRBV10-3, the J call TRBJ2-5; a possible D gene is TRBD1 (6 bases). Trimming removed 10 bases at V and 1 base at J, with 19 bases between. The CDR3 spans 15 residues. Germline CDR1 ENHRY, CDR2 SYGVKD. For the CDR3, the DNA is TGTGCCAGTAAGTCCCGACAGGACCGCCAAGAGACCCAGTACTTC. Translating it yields CASKSRQDRQETQYF.

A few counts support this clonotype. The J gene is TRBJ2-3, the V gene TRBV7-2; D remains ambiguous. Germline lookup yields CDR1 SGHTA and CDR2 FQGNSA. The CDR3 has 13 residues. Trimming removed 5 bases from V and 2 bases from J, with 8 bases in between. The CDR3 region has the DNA TGTGCCAGCAGCCCACAGCACACAGATACGCAGTATTTT. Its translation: CASSPQHTDTQYF.